Described below is a single T cell receptor beta chain sequence and its context. Its antigen remains unknown. This specimen comes from a study of T cell responses to AZD1222 COVID-19 vaccine. Notes on the study in general: Just six AZD1222 recipients tested seropositive at baseline. In a largely white British group with more females than males, clonal diversity was possibly underestimated.

Data came from immunoSEQ multiplex PCR; TCRdb stores just in-frame clones and leaves some out. The data show under 40,000 clones, roughly nine tenths seen once. The clonotype originates from an adult in good health. Material: peripheral blood, obtained on day 0 of AZD1222 vaccination.

DNA of the CDR3: TGTGCCATCAGTGATGGTCAGCCCGGTGCTGGAAACACCATATATTTT. It encodes CAISDGQPGAGNTIYF. The V gene is TRBV10-3, the J gene TRBJ1-3; the D is unclear. The germline V gene encodes CDR1 ENHRY and CDR2 SYGVKD. V was cut by 3 bases and J by 2 bases, with 14 bases left in between. This CDR3 comprises 16 residues.